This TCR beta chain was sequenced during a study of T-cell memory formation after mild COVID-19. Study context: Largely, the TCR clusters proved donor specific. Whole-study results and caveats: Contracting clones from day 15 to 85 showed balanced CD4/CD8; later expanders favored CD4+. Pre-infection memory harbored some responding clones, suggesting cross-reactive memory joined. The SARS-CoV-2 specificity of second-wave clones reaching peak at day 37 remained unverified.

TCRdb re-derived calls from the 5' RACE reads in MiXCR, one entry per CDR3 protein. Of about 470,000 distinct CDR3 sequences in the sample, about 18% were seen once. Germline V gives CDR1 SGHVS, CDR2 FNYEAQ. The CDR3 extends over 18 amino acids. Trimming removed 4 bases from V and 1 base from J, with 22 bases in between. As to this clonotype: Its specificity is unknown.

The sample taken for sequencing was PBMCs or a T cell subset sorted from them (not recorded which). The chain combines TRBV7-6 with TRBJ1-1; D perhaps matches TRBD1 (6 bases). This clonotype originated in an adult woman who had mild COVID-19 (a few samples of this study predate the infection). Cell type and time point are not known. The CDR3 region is CASSSHWTEKRTNTEAFF. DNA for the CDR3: TGTGCCAGCAGCTCCCACTGGACAGAAAAGAGGACGAACACTGAAGCTTTCTTT.